This TCR beta chain emerged from a study of human T cells and chemical hapten exposure. General observations from the study: No alteration of TCRs above 1 in 1000 frequency was seen with DPC sensitization. In comparison with controls, expanded TCRs gave rise to a significantly larger number of large CDR3 similarity clusters.

In its sample, this clonotype was seen many times. What it recognizes is unknown. The time point denotes: pre-sensitization, week 0. Sample treatment: therapeutic diphenylcyclopropenone sensitization with weekly scalp DPC. Only after blood had been drawn was each patch test applied. Via MiXCR, TCRdb re-called the RACE reads, giving one row per CDR3 protein. The sample lists under 400,000 distinct CDR3 sequences; approximately 5% were seen once. The sequence derives from a woman in her forties or fifties with alopecia areata. Some clones in this sample may be carry-over from other donors' samples. Sequencing was performed on whole blood, taken in connection with sensitization to the hapten diphenylcyclopropenone (DPC).

CDR3 region: CASILGSLQFF. The CDR3 nucleotides are TGTGCCAGCATACTTGGGAGCCTACAGTTCTTC. This sequence joins TRBV5-6 and TRBJ2-1; TRBD2 might be the D (5 bases). V shed 6 bases and J shed 13 bases, with 14 bases lying between them. Germline loops: CDR1 SGHDT, CDR2 YYEEEE. The CDR3 is 11 residues long.